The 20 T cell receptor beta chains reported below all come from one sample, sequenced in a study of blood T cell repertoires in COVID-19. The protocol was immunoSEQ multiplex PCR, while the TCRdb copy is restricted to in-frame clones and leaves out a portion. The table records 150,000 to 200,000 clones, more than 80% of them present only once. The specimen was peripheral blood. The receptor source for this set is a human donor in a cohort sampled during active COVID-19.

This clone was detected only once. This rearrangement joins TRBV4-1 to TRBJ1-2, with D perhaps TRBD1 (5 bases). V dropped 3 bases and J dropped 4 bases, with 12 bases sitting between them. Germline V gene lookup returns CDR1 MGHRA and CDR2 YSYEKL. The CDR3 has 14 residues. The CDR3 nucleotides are TGCGCCAGCAGCCACCAGGGTGATTTCTATGGCTACACCTTC. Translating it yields CASSHQGDFYGYTF.

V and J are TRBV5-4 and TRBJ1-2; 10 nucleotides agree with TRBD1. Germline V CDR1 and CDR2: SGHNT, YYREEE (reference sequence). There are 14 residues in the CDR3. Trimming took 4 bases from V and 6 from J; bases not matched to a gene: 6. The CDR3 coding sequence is TGTGCCAGCAGCCGGACAGGGGGAGTGGATGGCTACACCTTC. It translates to CASSRTGGVDGYTF.

The chain's CDR3 is CASSQAGGTQYF. The CDR3 DNA is TGTGCCAGCAGCCAGGCCGGGGGGACCCAGTACTTC. V and J are TRBV7-2 and TRBJ2-5, with D possibly TRBD2 on 6 matching bases. Germline V CDR1 and CDR2: SGHTA, FQGNSA. Trimming removed 5 bases from V and 7 bases from J, with 11 bases in between. The CDR3 has 12 residues. Supplemented by reference TRBV7-2 and TRBJ2-5, the full variable domain reads GAGVSQSPSNKVTEKGKDVELRCDPISGHTALYWYRQSLGQGLEFLIYFQGNSAPDKSGLPSDRFSAERTGGSVSTLTIQRTQQEDSAVYLCASSQAGGTQYFGPGTRLLVL.

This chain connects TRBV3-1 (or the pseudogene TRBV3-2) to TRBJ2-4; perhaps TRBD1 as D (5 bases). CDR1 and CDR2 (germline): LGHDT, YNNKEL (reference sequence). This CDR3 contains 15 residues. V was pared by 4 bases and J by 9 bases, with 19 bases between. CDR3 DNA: TGTGCCAGCAGCCCCAGTATGGGCAGGGCTGGCATTCAGTACTTC. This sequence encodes CASSPSMGRAGIQYF.

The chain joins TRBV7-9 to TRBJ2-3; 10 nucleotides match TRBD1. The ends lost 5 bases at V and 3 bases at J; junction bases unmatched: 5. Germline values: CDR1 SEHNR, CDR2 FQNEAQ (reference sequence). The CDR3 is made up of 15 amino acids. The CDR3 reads CASSRGQGETDTQYF. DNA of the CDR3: TGTGCCAGCAGCCGAGGACAGGGGGAGACAGATACGCAGTATTTT.

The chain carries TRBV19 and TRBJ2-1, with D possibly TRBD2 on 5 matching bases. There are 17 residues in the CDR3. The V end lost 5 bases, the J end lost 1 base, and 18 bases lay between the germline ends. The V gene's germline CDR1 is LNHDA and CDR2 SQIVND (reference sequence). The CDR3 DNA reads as TGTGCCAGTAGTGCCTCCGGACTTAGGTGGTCCTACAATGAGCAGTTCTTC. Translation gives CASSASGLRWSYNEQFF.

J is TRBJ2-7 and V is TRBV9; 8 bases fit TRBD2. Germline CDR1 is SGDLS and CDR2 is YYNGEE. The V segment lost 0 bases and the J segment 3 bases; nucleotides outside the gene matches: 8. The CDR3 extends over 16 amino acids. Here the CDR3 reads CASSVGVAGSIYEQYF. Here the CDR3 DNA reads TGTGCCAGCAGCGTAGGGGTAGCGGGAAGTATCTACGAGCAGTACTTC.

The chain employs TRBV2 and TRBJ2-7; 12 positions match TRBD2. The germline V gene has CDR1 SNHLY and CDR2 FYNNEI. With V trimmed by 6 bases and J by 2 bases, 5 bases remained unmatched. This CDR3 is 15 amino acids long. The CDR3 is CASSLAGGETYEQYF. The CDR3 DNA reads TGTGCCAGCAGCCTAGCGGGGGGGGAGACCTACGAGCAGTACTTC.

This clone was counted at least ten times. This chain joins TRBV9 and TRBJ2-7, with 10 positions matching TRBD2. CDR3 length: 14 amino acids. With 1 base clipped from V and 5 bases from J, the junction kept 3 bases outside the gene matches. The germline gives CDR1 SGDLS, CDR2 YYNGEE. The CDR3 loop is CASSVSGRADEQYF. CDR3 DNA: TGTGCCAGCAGCGTAAGCGGGAGGGCCGACGAGCAGTACTTC.

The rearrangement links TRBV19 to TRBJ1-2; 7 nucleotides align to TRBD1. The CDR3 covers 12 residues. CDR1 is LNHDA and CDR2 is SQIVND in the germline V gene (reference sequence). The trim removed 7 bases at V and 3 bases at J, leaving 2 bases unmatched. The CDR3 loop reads CASNQGDYGYTF. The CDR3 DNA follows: TGTGCCAGTAATCAGGGGGACTATGGCTACACCTTC.

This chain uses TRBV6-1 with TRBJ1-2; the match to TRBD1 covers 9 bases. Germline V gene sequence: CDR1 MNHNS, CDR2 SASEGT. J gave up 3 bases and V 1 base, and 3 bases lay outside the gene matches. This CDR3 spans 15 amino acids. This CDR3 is CASSEGQGVDYGYTF. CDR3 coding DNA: TGTGCCAGCAGTGAAGGACAGGGGGTCGACTATGGCTACACCTTC.

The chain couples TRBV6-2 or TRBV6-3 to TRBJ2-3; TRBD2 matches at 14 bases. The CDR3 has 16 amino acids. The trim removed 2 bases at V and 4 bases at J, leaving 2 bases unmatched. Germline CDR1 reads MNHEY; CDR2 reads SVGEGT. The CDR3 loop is CASSYPTSGGADTQYF. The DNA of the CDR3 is TGTGCCAGCAGTTACCCGACTAGCGGGGGGGCAGATACGCAGTATTTT.

The CDR3 protein is CASRPFGEGNQPQHF. The CDR3 nucleotides read TGTGCCAGCAGGCCTTTTGGGGAGGGCAATCAGCCCCAGCATTTT. The rearrangement links TRBV28 to TRBJ1-5; D unresolved. V lost 6 bases and J 2 bases, leaving 14 bases between the germline ends. Germline V lookup: CDR1 MDHEN, CDR2 SYDVKM. CDR3 length: 15 amino acids.

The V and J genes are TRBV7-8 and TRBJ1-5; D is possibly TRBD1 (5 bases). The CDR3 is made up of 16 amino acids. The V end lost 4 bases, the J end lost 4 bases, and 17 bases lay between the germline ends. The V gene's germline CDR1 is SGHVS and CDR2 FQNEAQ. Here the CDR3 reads CASSSFAGPSNQPQHF. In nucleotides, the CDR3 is TGTGCCAGCAGCTCGTTTGCGGGACCCTCGAATCAGCCCCAGCATTTT.

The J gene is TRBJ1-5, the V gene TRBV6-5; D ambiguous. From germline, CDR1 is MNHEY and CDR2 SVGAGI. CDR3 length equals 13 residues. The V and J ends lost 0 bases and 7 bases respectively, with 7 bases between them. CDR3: CASSYSSWQPQHF. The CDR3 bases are TGTGCCAGCAGTTACTCGAGTTGGCAGCCCCAGCATTTT.

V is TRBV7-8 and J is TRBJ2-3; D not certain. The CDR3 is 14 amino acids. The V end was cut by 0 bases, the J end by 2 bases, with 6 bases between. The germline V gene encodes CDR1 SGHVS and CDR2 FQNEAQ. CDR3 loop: CASSLAFYTDTQYF. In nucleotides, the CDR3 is TGTGCCAGCAGCTTAGCCTTCTACACAGATACGCAGTATTTT.

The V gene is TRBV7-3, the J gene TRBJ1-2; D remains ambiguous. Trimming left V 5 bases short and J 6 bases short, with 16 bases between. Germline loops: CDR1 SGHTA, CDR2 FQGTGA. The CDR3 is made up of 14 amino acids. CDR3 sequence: CASSPGRERDGYTF. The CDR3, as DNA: TGTGCCAGCAGCCCCGGTCGAGAACGGGATGGCTACACCTTC.

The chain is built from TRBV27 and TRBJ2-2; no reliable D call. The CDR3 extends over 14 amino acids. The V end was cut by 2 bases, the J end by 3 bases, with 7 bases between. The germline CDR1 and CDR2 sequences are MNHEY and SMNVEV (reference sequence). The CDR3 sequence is CASSLIRDTGELFF. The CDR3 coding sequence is TGTGCCAGCAGTTTAATCCGAGACACCGGGGAGCTGTTTTTT.

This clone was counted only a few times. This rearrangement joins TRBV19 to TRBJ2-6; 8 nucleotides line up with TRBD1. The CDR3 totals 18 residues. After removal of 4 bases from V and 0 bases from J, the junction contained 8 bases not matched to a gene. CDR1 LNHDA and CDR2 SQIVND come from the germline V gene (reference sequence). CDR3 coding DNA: TGTGCCAGTAGTACCCAGGACAGGGCCCACTCTGGGGCCAACGTCCTGACTTTC. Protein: CASSTQDRAHSGANVLTF.

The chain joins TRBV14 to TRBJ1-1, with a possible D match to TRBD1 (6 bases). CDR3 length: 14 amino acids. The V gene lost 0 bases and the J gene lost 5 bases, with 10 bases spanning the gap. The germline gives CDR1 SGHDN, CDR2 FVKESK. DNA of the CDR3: TGTGCCAGCAGCCAAGATCAGGGGTGGACTGAAGCTTTCTTT. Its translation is CASSQDQGWTEAFF. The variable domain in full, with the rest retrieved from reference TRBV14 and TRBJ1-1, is EAGVTQFPSHSVIEKGQTVTLRCDPISGHDNLYWYRRVMGKEIKFLLHFVKESKQDESGMPNNRFLAERTGGTYSTLKVQPAELEDSGVYFCASSQDQGWTEAFFGQGTRLTVV.